Each of the 32 T cell receptor beta chains below was sequenced from the same sample in a study of CD8 T cells in ankylosing spondylitis. TCRdb reanalysed the 5' RACE reads using MiXCR and keeps one entry per CDR3 protein. The sample holds about 400,000 distinct CDR3 sequences, roughly 20% seen once. Sequences were obtained from blood, either unsorted or a sorted T cell fraction (not recorded which). The receptors come from a male donor with ankylosing spondylitis or in good health (not recorded which).

This clonotype has a handful of counts. J is TRBJ2-3 and V is TRBV28, with D unresolved. The CDR3 has 16 residues. Germline CDR1 MDHEN, CDR2 SYDVKM. V was pared by 3 bases and J by 0 bases, with 13 bases between. The CDR3 reads CASSFISETSTDTQYF. CDR3 DNA sequence: TGTGCCAGCAGTTTCATATCGGAAACTAGCACAGATACGCAGTATTTT.

Only a few counts were recorded for this clonotype. The genes are TRBV20-1 and TRBJ2-5; D gene unclear. Trimming left V 0 bases short and J 0 bases short, with 2 bases between. Germline V gene sequence: CDR1 DFQATT, CDR2 SNEGSKA (reference sequence). CDR3 length: 12 amino acids. Here the CDR3 DNA reads TGCAGTGCTAGAGAGTACCAAGAGACCCAGTACTTC. Translation gives CSAREYQETQYF.

V is TRBV20-1 and J is TRBJ2-1; TRBD2 might be the D (5 bases). This CDR3 has 15 residues. V lost 0 bases and J lost 4, with 13 bases in between. Germline V lookup: CDR1 DFQATT, CDR2 SNEGSKA (reference sequence). DNA of the CDR3: TGCAGTGCTAGAGAAGCGGATCTTTCATACAATGAGCAGTTCTTC. Encoded protein: CSAREADLSYNEQFF.

The CDR3 spells CATSRDISWETQYF. The CDR3 DNA follows: TGTGCCACCAGCAGAGATATTAGCTGGGAGACCCAGTACTTC. The chain links TRBV15 to TRBJ2-5; D is ambiguous. Trimming shortened V by 0 bases and J by 5 bases, and 10 bases separated the two germline ends. Germline assignment: CDR1 LNHNV and CDR2 YYDKDF (reference sequence). The CDR3 loop spans 14 amino acids.

The count of this clonotype is one. The chain employs TRBV7-3 and TRBJ2-1; D possibly corresponds to TRBD2 (6 bases). Trimming cost V 5 bases and J 7 bases, with 30 bases left between them. The germline gives CDR1 SGHTA, CDR2 FQGTGA. CDR3 length: 19 amino acids. DNA for the CDR3: TGTGCCAGCAGCGCCCTGAGAAAAGCGGGTCCGGCAGGTTCAAATGAGCAGTTCTTC. Translation: CASSALRKAGPAGSNEQFF.

The V gene is TRBV20-1, the J gene TRBJ2-1; a weak D match, TRBD2 (5 bases). The germline CDR1 and CDR2 sequences are DFQATT and SNEGSKA (reference sequence). Trimming removed 1 base from V and 5 bases from J, with 12 bases in between. The CDR3 sequence is 14 residues long. CDR3 region: CSARVGIAHNEQFF. CDR3 nucleotides: TGCAGTGCTAGAGTTGGGATAGCGCACAATGAGCAGTTCTTC.

The chain has TRBV10-2 and TRBJ1-1, with 8 positions matching TRBD1. Trimming cost V 3 bases and J 5 bases; bases outside gene matches: 2. This CDR3 is built from 13 residues. Per the germline V gene, CDR1 is WSHSY and CDR2 is SAAADI. DNA of the CDR3: TGCGCCAGCAGTGACAGGGGGCTGACTGAAGCTTTCTTT. It is translated as CASSDRGLTEAFF.

V and J are TRBV6-5 and TRBJ1-2; 8 bases agree with TRBD1. J lost 7 bases, V lost 6 bases, and 4 bases had no gene match. The CDR3 is 12 residues long. Germline V gives CDR1 MNHEY, CDR2 SVGAGI. The CDR3 nucleotides read TGTGCCAGCAGATCGACAGGGGCTGGCTACACCTTC. Its translation is CASRSTGAGYTF.

The genes are TRBV28 and TRBJ2-2; D gene unclear. V was cut by 6 bases and J by 11 bases, with 13 bases left in between. This CDR3 is 12 amino acids long. The germline V gene has CDR1 MDHEN and CDR2 SYDVKM. The CDR3 sequence: CASSPGGVELFF. The CDR3 DNA reads as TGTGCCAGCAGCCCGGGCGGAGTAGAGCTGTTTTTT.

This chain joins TRBV12-3 or TRBV12-4 and TRBJ2-3, with 12 bases lining up with TRBD2. The ends lost 4 bases at V and 5 bases at J; junction bases unmatched: 4. The CDR3 has 15 residues. The CDR3 DNA reads TGTGCCAGCAGTTGGACTAGCGGGGTTGAAGATACGCAGTATTTT. It is translated as CASSWTSGVEDTQYF.

The chain couples TRBV27 to TRBJ1-6, with D maybe TRBD1 (6 bases). This CDR3 spans 15 amino acids. Trimming took 2 bases from V and 10 from J, leaving 15 bases between them. CDR1 and CDR2 (germline): MNHEY, SMNVEV (reference sequence). The CDR3 coding sequence is TGTGCCAGCAGTTTAGGTGGGGGCTTACGGTCACCCCTCCACTTT. This translates into CASSLGGGLRSPLHF.

This clonotype was counted a few times. The V and J genes are TRBV7-9 and TRBJ2-6; D gene unclear. The V gene's germline CDR1 is SEHNR and CDR2 FQNEAQ (reference sequence). This CDR3 is 15 amino acids long. The V and J ends lost 4 bases and 1 base respectively, with 8 bases between them. The CDR3 here is CASSSTRSGANVLTF. CDR3 bases: TGTGCCAGCAGCTCGACCCGGTCTGGGGCCAACGTCCTGACTTTC.

This clonotype showed up just a few times. This chain uses TRBV12-3 or TRBV12-4 with TRBJ1-2; D is undetermined. The CDR3 has 11 amino acids. With 5 bases removed from V and 5 bases from J, the gap between germline ends came to 6 bases. CDR3 nucleotides: TGTGCCAGCAGTGCGTCGTATGGCTACACCTTC. Protein: CASSASYGYTF.

The gene calls are TRBV29-1 and TRBJ2-5; D might be TRBD1 or TRBD2, each matching 5 bases. The length of the CDR3 is 14 residues. Germline-derived CDR1 and CDR2 are SQVTM and ANQGSEA. The V gene lost 4 bases and the J gene lost 10 bases, with 22 bases spanning the gap. The CDR3 DNA sequence: TGCAGCGTTGGTGGAAGGGGACCCCATTTGGACCAGTACTTC. It specifies CSVGGRGPHLDQYF.

The V call is TRBV7-2, the J call TRBJ2-7; TRBD1 aligns across 7 bases. With V trimmed by 4 bases and J by 4 bases, 10 bases remained unmatched. CDR1 is SGHTA, CDR2 FQGNSA, per germline. CDR3 size: 15 residues. The chain's CDR3 is CASSSSGTEYYEQYF. Written as DNA, the CDR3 is TGTGCCAGCAGCTCGTCCGGGACAGAATATTACGAGCAGTACTTC.

This clonotype appeared a few times. The rearrangement links TRBV19 to TRBJ2-2; possibly TRBD2 for D (5 bases). From germline, CDR1 is LNHDA and CDR2 SQIVND (reference sequence). The V end lost 6 bases, the J end lost 1 base, and 9 bases lay between the germline ends. CDR3 size: 14 residues. The CDR3 spells CASSIGMNTGELFF. The CDR3 bases are TGTGCCAGTAGCATCGGGATGAACACCGGGGAGCTGTTTTTT. The complete variable domain, with remaining parts taken from reference TRBV19 and TRBJ2-2, reads DGGITQSPKYLFRKEGQNVTLSCEQNLNHDAMYWYRQDPGQGLRLIYYSQIVNDFQKGDIAEGYSVSREKKESFPLTVTSAQKNPTAFYLCASSIGMNTGELFFGEGSRLTVL.

This clonotype was observed a few times. The chain links TRBV7-9 to TRBJ1-1; D is possibly TRBD1 (5 bases). Germline V CDR1 and CDR2: SEHNR, FQNEAQ (reference sequence). Trimming took off 2 bases at V and 6 bases at J, with 10 bases between the two ends. There are 13 residues in the CDR3. As DNA, the CDR3 is TGTGCCAGCAGCTTACTAGGGACGCCTGAAGCTTTCTTT. This sequence encodes CASSLLGTPEAFF.

The chain employs TRBV7-9 and TRBJ2-2; D not certain. Germline-derived CDR1 and CDR2 are SEHNR and FQNEAQ (reference sequence). V lost 3 bases and J lost 3, with 11 bases in between. The CDR3 is 15 amino acids. This CDR3 is CASSFDWGYTGELFF. The CDR3 DNA sequence: TGTGCCAGCAGCTTCGATTGGGGATACACCGGGGAGCTGTTTTTT.

V is TRBV29-1 and J is TRBJ1-2; no definite D call. Trimming cost V 7 bases and J 6 bases, with 21 bases left between them. This CDR3 is 14 amino acids long. Per germline, CDR1 SQVTM and CDR2 ANQGSEA. As DNA, the CDR3 is TGCAGCGCCAACCTCTCGGGCCGGCGGGATGGCTACACCTTC. It translates to CSANLSGRRDGYTF.

CDR3 protein: CASRGLILYGYTF. In nucleotides, the CDR3 is TGTGCCAGTAGAGGACTGATACTCTATGGCTACACCTTC. V usage is TRBV19 and J usage is TRBJ1-2; D is unclear. The CDR3 totals 13 residues. CDR1 and CDR2 from the germline V gene are LNHDA and SQIVND (reference sequence). V lost 6 bases, J lost 4 bases, and 12 bases lay in between. Looking up the rest from reference TRBV19 and TRBJ1-2 gives the full variable domain: DGGITQSPKYLFRKEGQNVTLSCEQNLNHDAMYWYRQDPGQGLRLIYYSQIVNDFQKGDIAEGYSVSREKKESFPLTVTSAQKNPTAFYLCASRGLILYGYTFGSGTRLTVV.

This clonotype was seen only a few times. The chain recombines TRBV12-3 or TRBV12-4 with TRBJ1-6; D remains ambiguous. The CDR3 runs to 12 residues. The V gene lost 6 bases and the J gene lost 9 bases, with 9 bases spanning the gap. DNA of the CDR3: TGTGCCAGCAGCCCGGGCGGTTCACCCCTCCACTTT. Protein: CASSPGGSPLHF.

CDR3 DNA: TGCGCCAGCAGCACCTCGGGGGGGCTCAATGAGCAGTTCTTC. Encoded protein: CASSTSGGLNEQFF. V is TRBV5-1 and J is TRBJ2-1; 8 bases agree with TRBD2. V dropped 4 bases and J dropped 6; count of bases not matched to a gene: 6. Germline-derived CDR1 and CDR2 are SGHRS and YFSETQ. The length of the CDR3 is 14 residues.

This clonotype was seen repeatedly, ten times or more. This chain joins TRBV20-1 and TRBJ2-6, with TRBD2 as a possible D gene (6 bases). CDR1 DFQATT and CDR2 SNEGSKA come from the germline V gene (reference sequence). The CDR3 has 16 residues. V was shortened by 6 bases and J by 0 bases, with 15 bases between the two germline ends. In DNA, the CDR3 is TGCAGTGCCCACTGGGGGGAAACCTCTGGGGCCAACGTCCTGACTTTC. Amino acid sequence: CSAHWGETSGANVLTF.

This clonotype has more than one count but fewer than ten. The CDR3 loop reads CASIRSYGGQETQYF. The CDR3 DNA reads as TGTGCCAGCATTCGATCCTACGGGGGCCAAGAGACCCAGTACTTC. The genes are TRBV11-2 and TRBJ2-5, with D perhaps matching TRBD2 (6 bases). The germline V gene has CDR1 SGHAT and CDR2 FQNNGV. The V end lost 7 bases, the J end lost 1 base, and 16 bases lay between the germline ends. CDR3 length equals 15 residues.

The chain recombines TRBV6-5 with TRBJ2-5; D gene unclear. The V gene's germline CDR1 is MNHEY and CDR2 SVGAGI. The CDR3 spans 14 residues. The V end lost 1 base, the J end lost 4 bases, and 10 bases lay between the germline ends. The CDR3 here is CASSYYGVAETQYF. The CDR3 DNA reads TGTGCCAGCAGTTACTACGGAGTGGCAGAGACCCAGTACTTC.

There are a few counts of this clonotype. The chain joins TRBV20-1 to TRBJ2-1; 7 nucleotides agree with TRBD1. The CDR3 runs to 16 residues. Germline trimming cut 1 base from V and 1 base from J; bases unmatched to any gene: 7. Germline CDR1 DFQATT, CDR2 SNEGSKA (reference sequence). The CDR3 protein is CSARALTGESYNEQFF. The CDR3, as DNA: TGCAGTGCTAGAGCCTTAACAGGGGAATCCTACAATGAGCAGTTCTTC.

This clonotype was detected only a few times. V usage is TRBV12-3 or TRBV12-4 and J usage is TRBJ2-7; weak D call: TRBD1 (5 bases). V gave up 5 bases and J gave up 4 bases, with 18 bases separating them. The CDR3 is 15 residues long. CDR3 region: CASSHPVTGLYEQYF. CDR3 bases: TGTGCCAGCAGTCACCCGGTTACAGGTCTATACGAGCAGTACTTC.

This clonotype was picked up a small number of times. The chain is built from TRBV9 and TRBJ2-1; 7 positions match TRBD2. The V segment lost 3 bases and the J segment 5 bases; nucleotides outside the gene matches: 5. CDR3 size: 14 residues. The germline CDR1 and CDR2 sequences are SGDLS and YYNGEE. The CDR3 sequence is CASSGGTKNNEQFF. Written as DNA, the CDR3 is TGTGCCAGCAGCGGTGGGACTAAAAACAATGAGCAGTTCTTC.

The CDR3 is CASSVGGEPDTQYF. The CDR3 DNA reads TGTGCCAGCAGCGTAGGCGGGGAACCAGATACGCAGTATTTT. This sequence joins TRBV9 and TRBJ2-3; D is perhaps TRBD2 (6 bases). Trimming took 0 bases from V and 4 from J, leaving 9 bases between them. Per the germline V gene, CDR1 is SGDLS and CDR2 is YYNGEE. The CDR3 length is 14 residues.

This clonotype was counted at least ten times. The genes are TRBV12-3 or TRBV12-4 and TRBJ2-3; the D gene is possibly TRBD2 (5 bases). V was trimmed by 1 base and J by 5 bases, leaving 19 bases between them. The CDR3 length is 17 residues. The chain's CDR3 is CASSLGLAPGTLDTQYF. CDR3 in DNA: TGTGCCAGCAGTTTAGGGCTAGCCCCCGGAACCTTAGATACGCAGTATTTT.

The chain couples TRBV24-1 to TRBJ2-1; D remains unclear. V was shortened by 3 bases and J by 2 bases, with 13 bases between the two germline ends. This CDR3 is built from 16 residues. CDR1 is KGHDR, CDR2 SFDVKD, per germline. This CDR3 reads CATSDRKGSPYNEQFF. Written as DNA, the CDR3 is TGTGCCACCAGTGATAGAAAAGGTAGCCCCTACAATGAGCAGTTCTTC.

V usage is TRBV7-9 and J usage is TRBJ2-3; 8 bases align to TRBD2. The V and J ends lost 5 bases and 10 bases, in that order; junction bases with no gene match: 5. Germline V gene lookup returns CDR1 SEHNR and CDR2 FQNEAQ (reference sequence). The CDR3 extends over 12 amino acids. CDR3 amino acids: CASSPGGDPQYF. CDR3 in DNA: TGTGCCAGCAGCCCGGGGGGGGACCCGCAGTATTTT.